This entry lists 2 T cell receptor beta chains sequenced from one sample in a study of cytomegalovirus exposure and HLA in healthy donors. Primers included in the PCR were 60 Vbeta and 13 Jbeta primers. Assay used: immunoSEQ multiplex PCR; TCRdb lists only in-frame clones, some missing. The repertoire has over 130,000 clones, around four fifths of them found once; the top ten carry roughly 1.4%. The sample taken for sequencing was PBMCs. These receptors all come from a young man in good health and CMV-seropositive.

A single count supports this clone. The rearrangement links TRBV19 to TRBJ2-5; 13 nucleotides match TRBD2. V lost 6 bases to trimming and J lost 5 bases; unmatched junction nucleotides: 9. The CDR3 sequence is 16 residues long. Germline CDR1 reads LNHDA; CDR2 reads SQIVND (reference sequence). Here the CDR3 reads CASSPGGLAGEETQYF. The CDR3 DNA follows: TGTGCCAGTAGCCCGGGAGGACTAGCGGGAGAGGAGACCCAGTACTTC.

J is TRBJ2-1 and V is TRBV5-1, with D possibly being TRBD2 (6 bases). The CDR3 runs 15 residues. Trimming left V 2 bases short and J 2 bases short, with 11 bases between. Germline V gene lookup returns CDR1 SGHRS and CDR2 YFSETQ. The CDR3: CASSLDSGTYNEQFF. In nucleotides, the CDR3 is TGCGCCAGCAGCTTAGATAGCGGTACCTACAATGAGCAGTTCTTC.